This T cell receptor beta chain was captured by sequencing in a study of blood T cell repertoires in COVID-19. In its sample, this clone was seen a few times. Profiled with immunoSEQ multiplex PCR; TCRdb holds only in-frame clones, not every one. Of a few hundred thousand clones listed, under 85% are singletons. CDR1 and CDR2 (germline): SGHTA, FQGNSA. Losses at the gene ends were 2 bases for V and 3 bases for J; bases not matched to a gene: 5. The CDR3 loop spans 15 amino acids. This rearrangement joins TRBV7-2 to TRBJ1-2; TRBD1 matches at 8 bases. The source material was PBMCs or T cells enriched from blood (not recorded which). This sequence was found in a woman aged 45-60 years who had recovered from COVID-19. The CDR3 loop reads CASSLRTGQDYGYTF. The DNA of the CDR3 is TGTGCCAGCAGCTTAAGGACGGGACAGGACTATGGCTACACCTTC.